The 24 T cell receptor beta chains below all came from one sample that was sequenced in a study of cytomegalovirus exposure and HLA in healthy donors. Sequencing used immunoSEQ multiplex PCR; TCRdb keeps in-frame clones, though not all of them. This repertoire shows 60,000 to 90,000 clones, 70% to 90% found once; its top ten account for less than 3%. What was sequenced was PBMCs. The receptor set was obtained from a man younger than 45 in good health and CMV-seronegative.

The V call is TRBV6-5, the J call TRBJ2-3, with a weak D call TRBD2 (6 bases). The CDR3 extends over 14 amino acids. Germline V gene data show CDR1 as MNHEY and CDR2 as SVGAGI. V lost 7 bases and J 0 bases, leaving 11 bases between the germline ends. The CDR3 DNA follows: TGTGCCAGCACTACGGGGGAAAGCACAGATACGCAGTATTTT. It yields the protein CASTTGESTDTQYF.

The J gene is TRBJ1-4, the V gene TRBV4-2; D not resolved. The CDR3 has 18 amino acids. CDR1 is LGHNA and CDR2 is YNFKEQ in the germline V gene. The V end was cut by 6 bases, the J end by 6 bases, with 26 bases between. The CDR3 nucleotides read TGTGCCAGCAGACGAGGCTCACGAGCGGGGAGGGTTTATGAAAAACTGTTTTTT. It is translated as CASRRGSRAGRVYEKLFF.

The chain links TRBV7-3 to TRBJ2-2, with TRBD1 as a possible D gene (6 bases). V lost 0 bases, J lost 1 base, and 12 bases lay in between. The germline gives CDR1 SGHTA, CDR2 FQGTGA. CDR3 length: 17 amino acids. The CDR3 sequence is CASSLTPPRGNTGELFF. The CDR3 DNA reads as TGTGCCAGCAGCTTAACGCCTCCCAGGGGGAACACCGGGGAGCTGTTTTTT.

V and J are TRBV5-1 and TRBJ2-3, with D perhaps matching TRBD1 (5 bases). CDR1 and CDR2 from the germline V gene are SGHRS and YFSETQ. V lost 4 bases, J lost 4 bases, and 7 bases lay in between. This CDR3 contains 12 residues. CDR3 in amino acids: CASSQGADTQYF. CDR3 DNA sequence: TGCGCCAGCAGCCAAGGGGCAGATACGCAGTATTTT.

This rearrangement joins TRBV5-4 to TRBJ2-3; TRBD2 agrees at 9 bases. Germline CDR1 is SGHNT and CDR2 is YYREEE (reference sequence). This CDR3 spans 17 amino acids. V was pared by 4 bases and J by 5 bases, with 14 bases of the junction left unmatched. CDR3 protein: CASSPRGERGAGDTQYF. CDR3 DNA sequence: TGTGCCAGCAGCCCCCGGGGGGAGCGGGGGGCGGGAGATACGCAGTATTTT.

The DNA of the CDR3 is TGTGCCAGTAGTACATGGGACACCCCTAACTATGGCTACACCTTC. This sequence encodes CASSTWDTPNYGYTF. The V call is TRBV19, the J call TRBJ1-2; TRBD1 might be the D (6 bases). Between the trimmed V and J ends, which lost 4 bases and 0 bases, there was a span of 12 bases. CDR1 is LNHDA, CDR2 SQIVND, per germline (reference sequence). The CDR3 runs to 15 residues.

The rearrangement uses TRBV9 and TRBJ1-6; possible D gene TRBD1, 5 bases. V lost 4 bases to trimming and J lost 9 bases, with 23 bases between them. The CDR3 runs 17 residues. Germline assignment: CDR1 SGDLS and CDR2 YYNGEE. The CDR3 DNA is TGTGCCAGCAGCAAAGACCCCAGGGCTCAAAGGGGTTCACCCCTCCACTTT. Protein: CASSKDPRAQRGSPLHF. The full variable domain, completed using reference TRBV9 and TRBJ1-6, is DSGVTQTPKHLITATGQRVTLRCSPRSGDLSVYWYQQSLDQGLQFLIQYYNGEERAKGNILERFSAQQFPDLHSELNLSSLELGDSALYFCASSKDPRAQRGSPLHFGNGTRLTVT.

The V and J genes are TRBV5-1 and TRBJ1-2; D is uncertain. The germline gives CDR1 SGHRS, CDR2 YFSETQ. The CDR3 has 12 amino acids. V lost 0 bases, J lost 6 bases, and 6 bases lay in between. CDR3 in DNA: TGCGCCAGCAGCTTGGATGGCCATGGCTACACCTTC. This encodes CASSLDGHGYTF.

The chain links TRBV18 to TRBJ1-1; tentative D call: TRBD1 (5 bases). Trimming removed 6 bases from V and 0 bases from J, with 8 bases in between. Per germline, CDR1 KGHSH and CDR2 LQKENI. The CDR3 length is 13 residues. In DNA form, the CDR3 reads TGTGCCAGCTCCGGGACTGTGAACACTGAAGCTTTCTTT. It specifies CASSGTVNTEAFF.

This sequence joins TRBV4-3 and TRBJ2-3; D perhaps matches TRBD2 (6 bases). V lost 4 bases to trimming and J lost 5 bases, with 13 bases between them. The germline gives CDR1 LGHNA, CDR2 YSLEER. CDR3 length equals 14 residues. The CDR3 loop is CASSLGSGLDTQYF. DNA for the CDR3: TGCGCCAGCAGCCTCGGCAGCGGGTTAGATACGCAGTATTTT.

A few counts support this clone. The rearrangement joins TRBV4-3 to TRBJ1-1; 9 nucleotides align to TRBD1. In germline, CDR1 is LGHNA, CDR2 YSLEER. This CDR3 is built from 16 residues. Trimming cost V 0 bases and J 7 bases; bases outside gene matches: 9. Here the CDR3 DNA reads TGCGCCAGCAGCCAAGATCAAGGGACAGGGTCTTTTGAAGCTTTCTTT. This sequence encodes CASSQDQGTGSFEAFF.

The chain combines TRBV19 with TRBJ1-2, with 7 bases lining up with TRBD1. CDR1 is LNHDA and CDR2 is SQIVND in the germline V gene (reference sequence). Losses at the gene ends were 4 bases for V and 4 bases for J; bases not matched to a gene: 9. The CDR3 sequence is 15 residues long. CDR3 sequence reads: CASSTSRDSTYGYTF. For the CDR3, the DNA is TGTGCCAGTAGTACTTCACGGGACAGCACCTATGGCTACACCTTC.

In this sample, this clone turned up a few times. The chain couples TRBV9 to TRBJ1-2; a possible D gene is TRBD1 (5 bases). Trimming cost V 4 bases and J 4 bases, with 14 bases left between them. The CDR3 spans 14 residues. Germline V gene lookup returns CDR1 SGDLS and CDR2 YYNGEE. This CDR3 reads CASSQGLSLYGYTF. In DNA form, the CDR3 reads TGTGCCAGCAGCCAGGGTCTATCGCTCTATGGCTACACCTTC.

The chain uses TRBV14 and TRBJ1-5, with 8 bases matching TRBD1. Germline-derived CDR1 and CDR2 are SGHDN and FVKESK. This CDR3 contains 14 residues. The ends lost 6 bases at V and 6 bases at J; junction bases unmatched: 7. CDR3 amino acids: CASSIQGGVQPQHF. The CDR3 DNA follows: TGTGCCAGCAGTATACAGGGGGGGGTTCAGCCCCAGCATTTT.

This chain links TRBV5-4 with TRBJ1-2, with unresolved D. The CDR3 loop spans 18 amino acids. Trimming cost V 4 bases and J 2 bases, with 24 bases left between them. Germline-derived CDR1 and CDR2 are SGHNT and YYREEE (reference sequence). CDR3 amino acids: CASSPDGGSLTINYGYTF. The CDR3 DNA follows: TGTGCCAGCAGCCCGGACGGAGGGTCGCTCACTATCAACTATGGCTACACCTTC. The variable domain in full, with the rest retrieved from reference TRBV5-4 and TRBJ1-2, is ETGVTQSPTHLIKTRGQQVTLRCSSQSGHNTVSWYQQALGQGPQFIFQYYREEENGRGNFPPRFSGLQFPNYSSELNVNALELDDSALYLCASSPDGGSLTINYGYTFGSGTRLTVV.

The chain has TRBV2 and TRBJ1-1; the match to TRBD1 covers 8 bases. The germline V gene has CDR1 SNHLY and CDR2 FYNNEI. With V trimmed by 6 bases and J by 8 bases, 2 bases remained unmatched. CDR3 length: 11 residues. CDR3 DNA sequence: TGTGCCAGCAGGCGACAGGGGGAAGCTTTCTTT. This sequence encodes CASRRQGEAFF.

The V gene is TRBV27, the J gene TRBJ2-1, with 8 nucleotides matching TRBD2. Germline loops: CDR1 MNHEY, CDR2 SMNVEV (reference sequence). The CDR3 sequence is 15 residues long. Trimming took 5 bases from V and 8 from J; bases not matched to a gene: 11. The CDR3 reads CASSVLGLVGYEQFF. Written as DNA, the CDR3 is TGTGCCAGCAGTGTATTGGGACTAGTGGGCTATGAGCAGTTCTTC.

The CDR3 nucleotides read TGTGCCAGCAGCCCCAAGTCAGTATATGGCTACACCTTC. Protein: CASSPKSVYGYTF. This sequence joins TRBV14 and TRBJ1-2; D gene uncertain. The V gene lost 4 bases and the J gene lost 5 bases, with 11 bases spanning the gap. Germline V lookup: CDR1 SGHDN, CDR2 FVKESK. The CDR3 runs to 13 residues.

The CDR3 is CASSFTGTSGNEQFF. CDR3 nucleotide sequence: TGTGCCAGCAGTTTCACCGGGACTAGCGGAAATGAGCAGTTCTTC. The gene calls are TRBV6-5 and TRBJ2-1; TRBD2 agrees at 11 bases. The CDR3 has 15 residues. Germline V gene lookup returns CDR1 MNHEY and CDR2 SVGAGI. After removal of 4 bases from V and 7 bases from J, the junction contained 6 bases not matched to a gene.

The rearrangement joins TRBV2 to TRBJ1-2; 7 nucleotides line up with TRBD1. V lost 4 bases, J lost 4 bases, and 3 bases stayed unmatched. CDR3 size: 13 residues. Germline loops: CDR1 SNHLY, CDR2 FYNNEI. CDR3 nucleotides: TGTGCCAGCAGTGTCGCAGGGGGCTATGGCTACACCTTC. It codes for CASSVAGGYGYTF.

The genes are TRBV21-1 and TRBJ2-5; TRBD2, the table's D call, lacks a check against the DNA. TRBV21-1 constitutes a pseudogene. The CDR3 loop spans 14 amino acids. CDR3 protein: CASTSGGPLETQYF. As DNA, the CDR3 is TGTGCCAGCACGTCGGGAGGGCCGTTAGAGACCCAGTACTTC.

The CDR3 loop is CASSQDPGGSGANVLTF. CDR3 coding DNA: TGCGCCAGCAGCCAAGACCCAGGGGGCTCTGGGGCCAACGTCCTGACTTTC. The chain links TRBV4-3 to TRBJ2-6; 7 bases are shared with TRBD1. Germline CDR1 and CDR2: LGHNA and YSLEER. V shed 0 bases and J 0 bases; nucleotides not matched to a gene: 2. The CDR3 is made up of 17 amino acids.

V and J are TRBV4-3 and TRBJ1-1, with a weak D call TRBD1 (5 bases). Germline V gene lookup returns CDR1 LGHNA and CDR2 YSLEER. This CDR3 spans 16 amino acids. Trimming took 0 bases from V and 7 from J, leaving 18 bases between them. CDR3 protein: CASSQDIGEGRVEAFF. The CDR3 DNA is TGCGCCAGCAGCCAAGATATCGGGGAGGGACGGGTTGAAGCTTTCTTT.

The chain combines TRBV27 with TRBJ2-5; no reliable D call. Germline CDR1 and CDR2: MNHEY and SMNVEV (reference sequence). Trimming pared 5 bases from V and 4 bases from J, leaving 11 bases between. The CDR3 sequence is 13 residues long. The CDR3 loop is CASSIQWRETQYF. The CDR3 region has the DNA TGTGCCAGCAGTATCCAGTGGAGAGAGACCCAGTACTTC.